This T cell receptor (beta chain) is from a study of control samples from healthy donors and cancer patients. V was pared by 1 base and J by 3 bases, with 6 bases of the junction left unmatched. The germline V gene has CDR1 MDHEN and CDR2 SYDVKM. This CDR3 comprises 16 residues. Profiling relied on immunoSEQ multiplex PCR, and the TCRdb table lists in-frame clones only, not all of them. The repertoire holds almost 85,000 clones, with 70% to 85% as singletons. The chain is built from TRBV28 and TRBJ1-5, with TRBD1 identical over 7 bases. The receptor was derived from a man between 60 and 75 years old with head and neck cancer. What was sequenced was PBMCs. In DNA, the CDR3 is TGTGCCAGCAGTTTATTTTCAGGGGGAAACAATCAGCCCCAGCATTTT. Residues: CASSLFSGGNNQPQHF. Complete variable domain (other parts from reference TRBV28 and TRBJ1-5): DVKVTQSSRYLVKRTGEKVFLECVQDMDHENMFWYRQDPGLGLRLIYFSYDVKMKEKGDIPEGYSVSREKKERFSLILESASTNQTSMYLCASSLFSGGNNQPQHFGDGTRLSIL.